The 21 T cell receptor beta chains reported below all come from one sample, sequenced in a study of T cell responses to AZD1222 COVID-19 vaccine (dated by TCRdb to the early 2020s). Library preparation was by the immunoSEQ multiplex PCR assay. The immuneACCESS repertoire file appears here via TCRdb, limited to in-frame rearrangements. These files lack a portion of the clones; in checked studies, under half of the deficit traces to unresolved V genes, and the cause of the others is not known. The sample table records around 140,000 clones; approximately 91% of these occur just once. In total, the top ten clones hold about 1.1% of the sample. According to the study, the label for this sample's time point signals: about 28 days (+/-7) after the second vaccine dose. The sequences come from peripheral blood, collected 28 days after the second AZD1222 dose. The origin of the receptors is an adult who received the AZD1222 COVID-19 vaccine.

The DNA of the CDR3 is TGTGCCAGCAGTTTCCCGAATTCACCCCTCCACTTT. Translation: CASSFPNSPLHF. The chain recombines TRBV27 with TRBJ1-6; no firm D call. Germline V gene lookup returns CDR1 MNHEY and CDR2 SMNVEV (reference sequence). V gave up 3 bases and J gave up 7 bases, with 4 bases separating them. The CDR3 totals 12 residues.

V gene TRBV9 combines with J gene TRBJ2-3; D unclear. Trimming removed 0 bases from V and 0 bases from J, with 11 bases in between. The CDR3 is made up of 16 amino acids. Germline CDR1 and CDR2: SGDLS and YYNGEE. CDR3 in amino acids: CASSVGSRSSTDTQYF. CDR3 DNA: TGTGCCAGCAGCGTAGGAAGCAGATCTAGCACAGATACGCAGTATTTT.

The rearrangement uses TRBV7-9 and TRBJ2-3, with D maybe TRBD2 (5 bases). Trimming pared 1 base from V and 0 bases from J, leaving 17 bases between. The germline CDR1 and CDR2 sequences are SEHNR and FQNEAQ (reference sequence). The CDR3 contains 18 residues. CDR3 sequence: CASSLGLRVGQSTDTQYF. In nucleotides, the CDR3 is TGTGCCAGCAGCTTAGGTTTGCGGGTAGGGCAGAGCACAGATACGCAGTATTTT.

This chain connects TRBV19 to TRBJ1-2; D remains unclear. The V end lost 1 base, the J end lost 2 bases, and 8 bases lay between the germline ends. Germline-derived CDR1 and CDR2 are LNHDA and SQIVND (reference sequence). The CDR3 sequence is 14 residues long. In nucleotides, the CDR3 is TGTGCCAGTAGTATAGTGGTCGGGAACTATGGCTACACCTTC. This sequence encodes CASSIVVGNYGYTF.

The J gene is TRBJ2-7, the V gene TRBV5-6, with a weak D call TRBD2 (6 bases). Germline V gene sequence: CDR1 SGHDT, CDR2 YYEEEE. The CDR3 has 14 amino acids. The V end lost 1 base, the J end lost 5 bases, and 13 bases lay between the germline ends. CDR3 in DNA: TGTGCCAGCAGCTTGCGGCCAGGGAGGCACGAGCAGTACTTC. This sequence encodes CASSLRPGRHEQYF.

The V and J genes are TRBV19 and TRBJ2-2; D not resolved. Germline V gene lookup returns CDR1 LNHDA and CDR2 SQIVND (reference sequence). The CDR3 is made up of 14 amino acids. Trimming removed 6 bases from V and 4 bases from J, with 12 bases in between. CDR3 bases: TGTGCCAGTAGGGCGAGAACGAGCACCGGGGAGCTGTTTTTT. Amino acids: CASRARTSTGELFF. The complete variable domain, with remaining parts taken from reference TRBV19 and TRBJ2-2, reads DGGITQSPKYLFRKEGQNVTLSCEQNLNHDAMYWYRQDPGQGLRLIYYSQIVNDFQKGDIAEGYSVSREKKESFPLTVTSAQKNPTAFYLCASRARTSTGELFFGEGSRLTVL.

J is TRBJ2-1 and V is TRBV13, with D perhaps matching TRBD1 (6 bases). The CDR3 is 15 amino acids. The V gene lost 3 bases and the J gene lost 4 bases, with 13 bases spanning the gap. Germline V gene data show CDR1 as PRHDT and CDR2 as FYEKMQ (reference sequence). CDR3 sequence: CASSLGAGKYNEQFF. In nucleotides, the CDR3 is TGTGCCAGCAGCTTGGGGGCAGGGAAATACAATGAGCAGTTCTTC.

The chain is built from TRBV10-3 and TRBJ1-1, with D unresolved. CDR1 and CDR2 from the germline V gene are ENHRY and SYGVKD. CDR3 length: 13 amino acids. The V end was cut by 4 bases, the J end by 1 base, with 7 bases between. This CDR3 is CAISGPTNTEAFF. CDR3 nucleotide sequence: TGTGCCATCAGTGGACCTACGAACACTGAAGCTTTCTTT.

The rearrangement uses TRBV5-5 and TRBJ2-5; 10 positions match TRBD1. This CDR3 has 13 residues. Unmatched junction bases numbered 4, after V lost 4 bases and J lost 7 bases. Germline CDR1 reads SGHKS; CDR2 reads YYEKEE (reference sequence). This CDR3 is CASSDRDRGTQYF. CDR3 nucleotide sequence: TGTGCCAGCAGCGACCGGGACAGGGGGACCCAGTACTTC.

V gene TRBV15 combines with J gene TRBJ1-1, with D unclear. CDR1 is LNHNV and CDR2 is YYDKDF in the germline V gene (reference sequence). The CDR3 sequence is 13 residues long. Trimming cost V 6 bases and J 8 bases, with 16 bases left between them. The DNA for the CDR3 is TGTGCCACCAGAACCGGGGAGTGGGTCGAAGCTTTCTTT. The encoded protein is CATRTGEWVEAFF.

The chain combines TRBV11-1 with TRBJ2-3; D is unclear. This CDR3 contains 14 residues. Trimming took 2 bases from V and 1 from J, leaving 7 bases between them. Germline-derived CDR1 and CDR2 are SGHAT and FQDESV (reference sequence). The DNA for the CDR3 is TGTGCCAGCAGCTTACATCAGGGCACAGATACGCAGTATTTT. Translated, it gives CASSLHQGTDTQYF.

The chain combines TRBV6-5 with TRBJ1-5, with D perhaps TRBD1 (5 bases). Germline V lookup: CDR1 MNHEY, CDR2 SVGAGI. The CDR3 covers 14 residues. Trimming left V 7 bases short and J 3 bases short, with 13 bases between. The CDR3 DNA reads TGTGCCAGCAAATCTGGGGCCAACAATCAGCCCCAGCATTTT. Its translation: CASKSGANNQPQHF.

The chain employs TRBV7-7 and TRBJ2-5; the D gene is possibly TRBD1 (5 bases). The V gene's germline CDR1 is SSHAT and CDR2 FNYEAQ (reference sequence). Trimming removed 4 bases at V and 0 bases at J, with 15 bases between. This CDR3 is built from 16 residues. In nucleotides, the CDR3 is TGTGCCAGCAGCTCCAGGGCCTTTCCCAACCAAGAGACCCAGTACTTC. This gives the protein CASSSRAFPNQETQYF.

The rearrangement links TRBV11-2 to TRBJ1-1; 7 bases line up with TRBD1. CDR1 is SGHAT, CDR2 FQNNGV, per germline. The CDR3 spans 16 residues. Unmatched junction bases numbered 13, after V lost 5 bases and J lost 4 bases. CDR3 in DNA: TGTGCCAGCAGCCCAGATCCTTGGGCAGGGGGCACTGAAGCTTTCTTT. This sequence encodes CASSPDPWAGGTEAFF.

The chain recombines TRBV2 with TRBJ2-3, with 11 nucleotides matching TRBD2. The germline V gene encodes CDR1 SNHLY and CDR2 FYNNEI. The CDR3 runs to 17 residues. V lost 6 bases, J lost 0 bases, and 8 bases stayed unmatched. CDR3 DNA sequence: TGTGCCAGCAGCTCTGGACTAGCGGGCAGAAGCACAGATACGCAGTATTTT. Protein sequence: CASSSGLAGRSTDTQYF.

The V gene is TRBV5-5, the J gene TRBJ2-2; TRBD2 aligns across 9 bases. Germline assignment: CDR1 SGHKS and CDR2 YYEKEE (reference sequence). The V segment lost 6 bases and the J segment 1 base; nucleotides outside the gene matches: 19. The CDR3 sequence is 20 residues long. The CDR3 loop reads CASKTGASGNSHMNTGELFF. In DNA form, the CDR3 reads TGTGCCAGCAAAACGGGGGCTAGCGGGAACTCTCACATGAACACCGGGGAGCTGTTTTTT.

The V and J genes are TRBV30 and TRBJ2-2; no clear D. The CDR3 has 12 residues. The ends were cut back, 2 bases at V and 6 bases at J, with 7 bases in the middle. Germline CDR1 reads GTSNPN; CDR2 reads SVGIG (reference sequence). Written as DNA, the CDR3 is TGTGCCTGGAGTCGCCTCCCCGGGGAGCTGTTTTTT. It translates to CAWSRLPGELFF.

The rearrangement uses TRBV28 and TRBJ1-1; 10 nucleotides line up with TRBD1. Germline CDR1 reads MDHEN; CDR2 reads SYDVKM. Trimming removed 5 bases from V and 5 bases from J; junction bases left unmatched: 8. This CDR3 is 15 amino acids long. The CDR3 DNA follows: TGTGCCAGCAGTACCCGGACAGGGGGAGAAACTGAAGCTTTCTTT. Its protein product is CASSTRTGGETEAFF.

This clone was seen more than once but under ten times. CDR3 amino acids: CASSDGTSTDTQYF. CDR3 bases: TGTGCCAGCAGTGACGGGACTAGCACAGATACGCAGTATTTT. V is TRBV6-4 and J is TRBJ2-3; D might be TRBD2 (6 bases). Germline V lookup: CDR1 MRHNA, CDR2 SNTAGT. The CDR3 has 14 residues. Between the trimmed V and J ends, which lost 2 bases and 0 bases, there was a span of 6 bases.

This chain joins TRBV28 and TRBJ1-6; no clear D gene. The CDR3 covers 14 residues. Germline CDR1 MDHEN, CDR2 SYDVKM. V was pared by 6 bases and J by 5 bases, with 11 bases between. CDR3 in amino acids: CASSRGLNNSPLHF. The CDR3, as DNA: TGTGCCAGCAGCCGCGGACTAAATAATTCACCCCTCCACTTT.

The rearrangement uses TRBV14 and TRBJ2-6; the match to TRBD1 covers 9 bases. Per germline, CDR1 SGHDN and CDR2 FVKESK. The ends lost 6 bases at V and 6 bases at J; junction bases unmatched: 18. This CDR3 spans 19 amino acids. As DNA, the CDR3 is TGTGCCAGCAGTCCTCAATCCTTCCGGGACAGGGTCGTGGCCAACGTCCTGACTTTC. Translation gives CASSPQSFRDRVVANVLTF. The full variable domain, rest sourced from reference TRBV14 and TRBJ2-6, is EAGVTQFPSHSVIEKGQTVTLRCDPISGHDNLYWYRRVMGKEIKFLLHFVKESKQDESGMPNNRFLAERTGGTYSTLKVQPAELEDSGVYFCASSPQSFRDRVVANVLTFGAGSRLTVL.